The source of this T cell receptor beta chain is a study of identical twins. Each CDR3 protein gets one entry after TCRdb re-called the 5' RACE reads with MiXCR. Here the sample spans approximately 600,000 distinct CDR3 sequences, roughly 9.9% being singletons. Study-level points and caveats: Invariant cells of the MAIT and iNKT types might have partly distorted the zero-insertion analyses. Monozygotic twins shared more out-of-frame TCR alpha than recombination models predicted. The study reached conclusions through statistical analysis that was cross-sectional, not following the same donors. For cord blood, abundant beta clonotypes had fewer insertions, unlike memory repertoires, which showed none.

This CDR3 is 13 amino acids long. In germline, CDR1 is SGHVS, CDR2 FQNEAQ. V lost 3 bases, J lost 4 bases, and 7 bases lay in between. This clonotype was detected ten times or more. Its specificity is unknown. This sample also belongs to another study, concerning yellow fever vaccine responses in identical twins.

The clonotype comes from a woman aged 18-35 years in good health. The material sequenced was PBMCs. The rearrangement joins TRBV7-8 to TRBJ1-5; D is unclear. The CDR3 DNA is TGTGCCAGCAGCTTCTTCGAGAATCAGCCCCAGCATTTT. It translates to CASSFFENQPQHF.